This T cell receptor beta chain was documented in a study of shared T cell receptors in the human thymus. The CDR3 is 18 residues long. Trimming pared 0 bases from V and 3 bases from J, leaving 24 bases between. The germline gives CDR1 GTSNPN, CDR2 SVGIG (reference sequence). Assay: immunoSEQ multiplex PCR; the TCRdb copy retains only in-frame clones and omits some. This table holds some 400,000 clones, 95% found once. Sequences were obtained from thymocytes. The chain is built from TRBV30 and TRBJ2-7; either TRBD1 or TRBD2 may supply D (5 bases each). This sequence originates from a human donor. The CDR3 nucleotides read TGTGCCTGGAGTGTACGGGACGGCCAGTCAAAAGAGAACTACGAGCAGTACTTC. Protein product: CAWSVRDGQSKENYEQYF. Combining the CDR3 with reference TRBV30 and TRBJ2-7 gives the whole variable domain SQTIHQWPATLVQPVGSPLSLECTVEGTSNPNLYWYRQAAGRGLQLLFYSVGIGQISSEVPQNLSASRPQDRQFILSSKKLLLSDSGFYLCAWSVRDGQSKENYEQYFGPGTRLTVT.